The rows below give T cell receptor beta chains drawn from one sample of a study of T cell repertoires in cytomegalovirus infection. TCRdb re-analysed the reads in MiXCR, keeping a single row per CDR3 protein. The top ten clones hold around two fifths of a sample with hundreds of thousands of distinct CDR3 sequences, about 42% of them seen once. For these TCRs, the target antigens are not known. This sample comprised cultured PBMCs, obtained from culture after CMV antigen stimulation. The receptor set was obtained from a human donor in good health (CMV status not recorded). Some clones in this sample may be carry-over from other donors' samples. The CDR3 runs from the conserved cysteine through the conserved F or W. The order of the fields is CDR3 protein, CDR3 DNA, D gene, V gene, clone size, CDR3 length, J gene. The D gene is left open where the match is weak. Not all rows give a size; the values are once, few, many and, for expanded clones, a class.

CDR3: CASRADRGFSNSPLHF; DNA: TGTGCCAGCAGGGCAGACAGGGGCTTTAGTAATTCACCCCTCCACTTT; D: TRBD1; V: TRBV7-8; size: medium-sized; length: 16; J: TRBJ1-6
CDR3: CSAGAGGISMGTDTQYF; DNA: TGCAGTGCGGGAGCGGGAGGGATAAGCATGGGTACAGATACGCAGTATTTT; D: TRBD2; V: TRBV20-1; size: .; length: 17; J: TRBJ2-3
CDR3: CASSREGGDEQFF; DNA: TGTGCCAGCAGCCGTGAAGGGGGGGATGAGCAGTTCTTC; D: .; V: TRBV5-4; size: .; length: 13; J: TRBJ2-1
CDR3: CASSRGQVRGETQYF; DNA: TGTGCCAGCAGCCGAGGACAGGTTCGGGGGGAGACCCAGTACTTC; D: .; V: TRBV12-3/TRBV12-4; size: few; length: 15; J: TRBJ2-5
CDR3: CASSGTLGNYGYTF; DNA: TGTGCCAGTTCTGGGACCCTCGGTAACTATGGCTACACCTTC; D: .; V: TRBV19; size: .; length: 14; J: TRBJ1-2
CDR3: CASSHVGGGGLSGANVLTF; DNA: TGTGCCAGCAGTCACGTTGGGGGAGGGGGCCTCTCTGGGGCCAACGTCCTGACTTTC; D: .; V: TRBV6-5; size: few; length: 19; J: TRBJ2-6
CDR3: CASSQDRDEQYF; DNA: TGTGCCAGCAGCCAAGATCGGGACGAGCAGTACTTC; D: .; V: TRBV4-2; size: .; length: 12; J: TRBJ2-7
CDR3: CASSSGVFNEQFF; DNA: TGTGCCAGCAGCTCGGGGGTCTTCAATGAGCAGTTCTTC; D: .; V: TRBV7-8; size: few; length: 13; J: TRBJ2-1
CDR3: CASSFRAQPQHF; DNA: TGTGCCAGCAGTTTCCGGGCTCAGCCCCAGCATTTT; D: .; V: TRBV28; size: .; length: 12; J: TRBJ1-5
CDR3: CSARDRDDSFNSPLHF; DNA: TGCAGTGCTAGAGATCGAGATGACTCGTTTAATTCACCCCTCCACTTT; D: .; V: TRBV20-1; size: once; length: 16; J: TRBJ1-6
CDR3: CSAVAGQRQETQYF; DNA: TGCAGTGCCGTGGCGGGACAGCGCCAAGAGACCCAGTACTTC; D: .; V: TRBV20-1; size: .; length: 14; J: TRBJ2-5
CDR3: CASSLGLTSYGYTF; DNA: TGTGCCAGCAGTCTTGGGCTCACCTCTTATGGCTACACCTTC; D: .; V: TRBV12-3/TRBV12-4; size: .; length: 14; J: TRBJ1-2
CDR3: CASSQDRRMETQYF; DNA: TGCGCCAGCAGCCAAGATCGGAGGATGGAGACCCAGTACTTC; D: .; V: TRBV4-3; size: .; length: 14; J: TRBJ2-5
CDR3: CASSNRGPNTEAFF; DNA: TGTGCCAGCAGCAACAGGGGGCCCAACACTGAAGCTTTCTTT; D: TRBD1; V: TRBV2; size: .; length: 14; J: TRBJ1-1
CDR3: CSARGVDGYTF; DNA: TGCAGTGCTAGAGGGGTAGATGGCTACACCTTC; D: .; V: TRBV20-1; size: .; length: 11; J: TRBJ1-2
CDR3: CSAGGGGNQPQHF; DNA: TGCAGTGCCGGGGGAGGAGGCAATCAGCCCCAGCATTTT; D: .; V: TRBV20-1; size: .; length: 13; J: TRBJ1-5
CDR3: CASSTWTGGRTEAFF; DNA: TGTGCCAGCAGCACATGGACAGGGGGACGTACTGAAGCTTTCTTT; D: TRBD1; V: TRBV7-9; size: .; length: 15; J: TRBJ1-1
CDR3: CASSLVTFF; DNA: TGTGCCAGCAGCCTCGTAACTTTCTTT; D: .; V: TRBV14; size: .; length: 9; J: TRBJ1-1
CDR3: CASSLNPDYPYEQYF; DNA: TGTGCCAGCAGCTTAAATCCAGATTACCCCTACGAGCAGTACTTC; D: .; V: TRBV7-6; size: many; length: 15; J: TRBJ2-7
CDR3: CSAMGVETQYF; DNA: TGCAGTGCTATGGGGGTGGAGACCCAGTACTTC; D: .; V: TRBV20-1; size: few; length: 11; J: TRBJ2-5
CDR3: CASSTLDRQETQYF; DNA: TGTGCCAGCAGCACCTTGGACAGGCAAGAGACCCAGTACTTC; D: TRBD1; V: TRBV12-3/TRBV12-4; size: .; length: 14; J: TRBJ2-5
CDR3: CASRLRPTDTQYF; DNA: TGCGCCAGCAGGTTAAGGCCCACAGATACGCAGTATTTT; D: .; V: TRBV5-1; size: .; length: 13; J: TRBJ2-3